Listed below are T cell receptor beta chains from one sample, sequenced in a study of cytomegalovirus exposure and HLA in healthy donors. Data came from immunoSEQ multiplex PCR; TCRdb stores just in-frame clones and leaves some out. The data hold approximately 150,000 clones, with 80% to 85% observed a single time. Material for sequencing was PBMCs. These receptors all come from a boy aged 2 to 10 in good health and CMV-seronegative. Both conserved end residues are part of each CDR3. A D gene is named only where the DNA matches it firmly. The listing skips clone size in some rows; elsewhere it reads once, few, many or a size class.

d_gene	v_gene	abundance	j_gene	CDR3nt	CDR3aa
-	TRBV27	-	TRBJ2-7	TGTGCCAGCAGTGTAACAGGGCCCCCCTCATTCTACGAGCAGTACTTC	CASSVTGPPSFYEQYF
-	TRBV5-6	-	TRBJ2-1	TGTGCCAGCACCACACCTAGGTATTCCTACAATGAGCAGTTCTTC	CASTTPRYSYNEQFF
TRBD1	TRBV2	-	TRBJ1-2	TGTGCCAGCGATTCAGGGACAGACTATGGCTACACCTTC	CASDSGTDYGYTF
-	TRBV7-3	-	TRBJ2-5	TGTGCCAGCAGCCAACGGGGGATTTTTCAAGAGACCCAGTACTTC	CASSQRGIFQETQYF
TRBD1	TRBV5-8	-	TRBJ1-5	TGTGCCAGCAGCTCACCGGGACAGGGCCTAGGCGTCGGCAATCAGCCCCAGCATTTT	CASSSPGQGLGVGNQPQHF
TRBD1	TRBV11-2	-	TRBJ2-7	TGTGCCAGCAGCTTAGAGGCCTCCGGGACAGGCCTCGGCGAGCAGTACTTC	CASSLEASGTGLGEQYF
-	TRBV5-1	-	TRBJ1-4	TGCGCCAGCAGCTTGGGGTTGGACGGGGTAACTAATGAAAAACTGTTTTTT	CASSLGLDGVTNEKLFF
TRBD1	TRBV6-1	few	TRBJ2-2	TGTGCCAGCAGTGAAGGGACAGGGGCCGGGGAGCTGTTTTTT	CASSEGTGAGELFF
TRBD2	TRBV7-9	once	TRBJ2-1	TGTGCCAGCAGCTTAGCAGCGGGAGGGCGTCATGAGCAGTTCTTC	CASSLAAGGRHEQFF
-	TRBV7-2	-	TRBJ2-7	TGTGCCAGCAGCTTAGCTCCAGCGAGCTCCTACGAGCAGTACTTC	CASSLAPASSYEQYF
TRBD1	TRBV9	few	TRBJ1-3	TGTGCCAGCAGCGTAGCTACGGACAGGGGAAACACCATATATTTT	CASSVATDRGNTIYF
TRBD1	TRBV2	-	TRBJ1-6	TGTGCCAGCATCCGGGACAGCCCTACTAATTCACCCCTCCACTTT	CASIRDSPTNSPLHF
-	TRBV5-1	once	TRBJ2-7	TGCGCCAGCAGCTTGCCAGACGAGGCCTACGAGCAGTACTTC	CASSLPDEAYEQYF
-	TRBV28	-	TRBJ2-1	TGTGCCAGCAGCCTCGACTCGCGCTCCTACAATGAGCAGTTCTTC	CASSLDSRSYNEQFF